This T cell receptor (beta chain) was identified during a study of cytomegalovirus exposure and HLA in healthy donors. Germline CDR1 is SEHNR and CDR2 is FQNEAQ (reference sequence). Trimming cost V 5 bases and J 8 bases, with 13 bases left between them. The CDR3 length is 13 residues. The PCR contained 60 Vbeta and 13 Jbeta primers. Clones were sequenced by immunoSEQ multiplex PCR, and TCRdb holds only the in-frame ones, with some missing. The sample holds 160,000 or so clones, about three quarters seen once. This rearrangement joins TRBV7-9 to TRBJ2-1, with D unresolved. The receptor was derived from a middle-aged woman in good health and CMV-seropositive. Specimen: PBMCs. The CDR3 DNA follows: TGTGCCAGCAGCCCAACCTCAGTGTATGAGCAGTTCTTC. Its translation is CASSPTSVYEQFF. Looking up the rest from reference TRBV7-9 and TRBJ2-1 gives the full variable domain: DTGVSQNPRHKITKRGQNVTFRCDPISEHNRLYWYRQTLGQGPEFLTYFQNEAQLEKSRLLSDRFSAERPKGSFSTLEIQRTEQGDSAMYLCASSPTSVYEQFFGPGTRLTVL.